Described below is a single T cell receptor (beta chain) sequence and its context. Deletions cut 0 bases from V and 5 bases from J, with 13 bases between. The CDR3 extends over 16 amino acids. Per germline, CDR1 MNHEY and CDR2 SVGEGT. This specimen comes from a study of blood T cell repertoires in COVID-19. Study-level background: COVID-19 samples from acute and convalescent phases originated in the United States, Italy and Spain. T cells, B-cell-depleted T cells, or PBMCs provided the cDNA or gDNA that served as material.

The authors' processing: For nucleated cells, counts were estimated from reference gene primer amplification. Only in-frame clones appear in the TCRdb table, and some are missing; sequencing was by immunoSEQ multiplex PCR. V, J and clone size reflect that table, while D and trimming were determined from the DNA. Here the sample spans about 100,000 clones, under 90% being singletons. The chain combines TRBV6-2 or TRBV6-3 with TRBJ1-4; possible D gene TRBD1, 6 bases. Sequencing was done on a sample of peripheral blood. The sequence was collected from a human donor in a cohort sampled during active COVID-19. CDR3 region: CASSYSIGGGNEKLFF. The DNA of the CDR3 is TGTGCCAGCAGTTACTCGATTGGGGGCGGCAATGAAAAACTGTTTTTT.